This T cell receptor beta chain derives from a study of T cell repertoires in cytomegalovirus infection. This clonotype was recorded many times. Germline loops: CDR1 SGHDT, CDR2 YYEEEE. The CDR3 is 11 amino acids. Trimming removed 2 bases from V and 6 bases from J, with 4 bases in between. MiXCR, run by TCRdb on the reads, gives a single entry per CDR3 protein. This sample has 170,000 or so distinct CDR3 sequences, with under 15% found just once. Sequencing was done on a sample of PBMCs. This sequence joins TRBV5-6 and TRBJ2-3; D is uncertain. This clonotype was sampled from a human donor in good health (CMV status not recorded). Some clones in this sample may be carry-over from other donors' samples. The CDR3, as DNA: TGTGCCAGCAGCTTTGAGGATACGCAGTATTTT. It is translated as CASSFEDTQYF.